Presented here are 8 T cell receptor beta chains from one specimen sequenced in a study of circulating CD8 cells and anti-PD-1 response in melanoma. From live CD3+CD8+TCRalphabeta+ cells, four PD-1 and/or TIGIT subsets were sorted. Using around 14 ng of total RNA, TCR libraries were made with the QIAseq Immune Repertoire TCR panel. Using its own MiXCR run on the reads, TCRdb lists one record per CDR3 protein. There are hundreds of distinct CDR3 sequences in the sample; about 5.8% occur only once, and roughly 43% lies in the top ten. This specimen consisted of CD8+ T cells from PBMCs, obtained at baseline or after one month of anti-PD-1 therapy (not recorded which). The receptors here all came from a human donor with melanoma.

This clonotype is large (0.1 to 1%) by share. This chain links TRBV12-3 or TRBV12-4 with TRBJ2-7, with D tentatively TRBD2 (5 bases). The CDR3 is 15 amino acids. The V end was cut by 3 bases, the J end by 0 bases, with 12 bases between. The CDR3 reads CASSFGDPLSYEQYF. Here the CDR3 DNA reads TGTGCCAGCAGTTTCGGGGATCCCCTCTCCTACGAGCAGTACTTC.

By share, this clonotype counts as large. CDR3 amino acids: CASSLWPSGGAYNEQFF. Written as DNA, the CDR3 is TGTGCCAGCAGTTTATGGCCCTCCGGGGGGGCCTACAATGAGCAGTTCTTC. The J gene is TRBJ2-1, the V gene TRBV28, with 8 bases fitting TRBD2. Germline V lookup: CDR1 MDHEN, CDR2 SYDVKM. V dropped 0 bases and J dropped 2; count of bases not matched to a gene: 6. CDR3 length equals 17 residues.

This clonotype is termed large (0.1 to 1%). This chain links TRBV7-2 with TRBJ2-7; 10 nucleotides match TRBD2. Looked up from germline, CDR1 is SGHTA and CDR2 is FQGNSA. The CDR3 consists of 14 residues. Trimming removed 5 bases from V and 5 bases from J; junction bases left unmatched: 6. The CDR3 here is CASSPSGGIDEQYF. CDR3 nucleotides: TGTGCCAGCAGCCCTAGCGGGGGTATCGACGAGCAGTACTTC.

Relative to its sample, this clonotype is medium-sized. CDR3 residues: CASSPTSGSYEQYF. The CDR3 DNA follows: TGTGCCAGCAGCCCGACTAGCGGGAGCTACGAGCAGTACTTC. The chain combines TRBV5-4 with TRBJ2-7; TRBD2 matches at 12 bases. Germline V CDR1 and CDR2: SGHNT, YYREEE (reference sequence). V trimming: 4 bases; J trimming: 3 bases; junction bases outside the gene matches: 2. The CDR3 is made up of 14 amino acids.

By share of the sample, this clonotype is large. This chain joins TRBV27 and TRBJ2-1; tentatively, D is TRBD2 (6 bases). The V and J ends lost 7 bases and 4 bases respectively, with 17 bases between them. The CDR3 loop spans 15 amino acids. CDR1 is MNHEY and CDR2 is SMNVEV in the germline V gene (reference sequence). The CDR3 reads CASTSRSGLYNEQFF. The CDR3 DNA reads TGTGCCAGCACCTCCAGGAGCGGACTATACAATGAGCAGTTCTTC.

This clonotype is termed medium-sized. This chain uses TRBV13 with TRBJ2-7; TRBD2 might be the D (6 bases). This CDR3 region has 16 residues. Germline CDR1 reads PRHDT; CDR2 reads FYEKMQ (reference sequence). V was cut by 4 bases and J by 0 bases, with 16 bases left in between. The CDR3 is CASSYSGTGISYEQYF. Written as DNA, the CDR3 is TGTGCCAGCAGCTACTCCGGGACTGGAATCTCCTACGAGCAGTACTTC.

By sample fraction, this clonotype is large. CDR3 protein: CASSIDLGTSGRGYNEQFF. As DNA, the CDR3 is TGTGCCAGTAGTATAGATTTGGGGACTAGCGGGAGGGGCTACAATGAGCAGTTCTTC. J is TRBJ2-1 and V is TRBV19; the match to TRBD2 covers 16 bases. Per germline, CDR1 LNHDA and CDR2 SQIVND (reference sequence). This CDR3 is 19 amino acids long. With 0 bases clipped from V and 3 bases from J, the junction kept 5 bases outside the gene matches.

By share, this clonotype ranks as large. V gene TRBV28 combines with J gene TRBJ2-3, with 9 bases fitting TRBD2. CDR1 MDHEN and CDR2 SYDVKM come from the germline V gene. The J segment lost 3 bases and the V segment lost 3 bases, leaving 1 base of the junction unmatched. CDR3 length equals 14 residues. In DNA form, the CDR3 reads TGTGCCAGCAGTTTCCTAGCGGGAACAGATACGCAGTATTTT. Protein product: CASSFLAGTDTQYF.